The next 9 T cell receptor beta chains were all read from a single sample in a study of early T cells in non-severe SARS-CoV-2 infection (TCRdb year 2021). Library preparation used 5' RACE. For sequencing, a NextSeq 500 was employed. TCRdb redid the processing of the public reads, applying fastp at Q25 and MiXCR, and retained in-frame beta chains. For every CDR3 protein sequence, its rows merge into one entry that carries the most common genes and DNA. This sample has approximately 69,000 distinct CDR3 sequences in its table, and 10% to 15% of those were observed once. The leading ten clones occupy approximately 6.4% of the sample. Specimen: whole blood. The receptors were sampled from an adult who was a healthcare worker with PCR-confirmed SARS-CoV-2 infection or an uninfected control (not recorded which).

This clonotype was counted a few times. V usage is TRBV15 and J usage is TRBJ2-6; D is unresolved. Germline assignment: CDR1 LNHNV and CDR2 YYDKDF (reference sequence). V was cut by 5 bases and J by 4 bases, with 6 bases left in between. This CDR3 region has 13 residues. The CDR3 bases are TGTGCCACCAGCCGACCCGGGGCCAACGTCCTGACTTTC. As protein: CATSRPGANVLTF.

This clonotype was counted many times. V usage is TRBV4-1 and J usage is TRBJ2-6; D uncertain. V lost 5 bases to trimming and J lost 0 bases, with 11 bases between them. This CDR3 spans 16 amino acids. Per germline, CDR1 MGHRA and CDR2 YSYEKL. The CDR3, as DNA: TGCGCCAGCAGCTCATTACTGATCTCTGGGGCCAACGTCCTGACTTTC. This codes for CASSSLLISGANVLTF.

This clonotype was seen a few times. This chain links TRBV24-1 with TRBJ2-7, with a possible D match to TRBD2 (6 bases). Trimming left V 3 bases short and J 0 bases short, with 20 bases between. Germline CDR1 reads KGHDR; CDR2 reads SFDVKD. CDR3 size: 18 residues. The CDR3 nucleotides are TGTGCCACCAGTGATCTCAGGGCGAACCGGGACTCCTCCTACGAGCAGTACTTC. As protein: CATSDLRANRDSSYEQYF.

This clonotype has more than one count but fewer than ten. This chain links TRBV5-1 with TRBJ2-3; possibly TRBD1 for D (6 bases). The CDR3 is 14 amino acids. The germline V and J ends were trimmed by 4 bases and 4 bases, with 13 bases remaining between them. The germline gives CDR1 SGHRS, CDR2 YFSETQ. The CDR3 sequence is CASSPRGSSDTQYF. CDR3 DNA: TGCGCCAGCAGCCCCAGGGGTTCTTCAGATACGCAGTATTTT.

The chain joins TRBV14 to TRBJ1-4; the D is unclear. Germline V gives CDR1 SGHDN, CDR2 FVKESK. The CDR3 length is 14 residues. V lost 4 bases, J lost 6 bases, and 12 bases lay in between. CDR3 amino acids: CASSPRRSHEKLFF. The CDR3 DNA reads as TGTGCCAGCAGCCCCCGCAGGTCGCATGAAAAACTGTTTTTT.

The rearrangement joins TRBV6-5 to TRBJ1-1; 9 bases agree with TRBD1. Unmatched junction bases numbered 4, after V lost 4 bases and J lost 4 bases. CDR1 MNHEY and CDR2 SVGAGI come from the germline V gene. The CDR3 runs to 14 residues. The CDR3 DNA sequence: TGTGCCAGCAGTTTGGACAGGGGTCGCACTGAAGCTTTCTTT. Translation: CASSLDRGRTEAFF.

In DNA form, the CDR3 reads TGTGCCAGCAGCCGACCCTTAGCGGGAGGGCCGGGTGAGCAGTTCTTC. Its protein is CASSRPLAGGPGEQFF. The V gene is TRBV7-9, the J gene TRBJ2-1; 11 bases are shared with TRBD2. With 5 bases clipped from V and 9 bases from J, the junction kept 12 bases outside the gene matches. Germline CDR1 reads SEHNR; CDR2 reads FQNEAQ (reference sequence). The CDR3 totals 16 residues.

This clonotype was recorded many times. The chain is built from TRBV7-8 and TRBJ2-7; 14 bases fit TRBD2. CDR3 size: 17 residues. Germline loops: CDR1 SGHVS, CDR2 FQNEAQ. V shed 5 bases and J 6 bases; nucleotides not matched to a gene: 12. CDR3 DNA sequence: TGTGCCAGCAGCCCGCTGGGACTAGCGGGAGCCCCGGGCGAGCAGTACTTC. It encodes CASSPLGLAGAPGEQYF. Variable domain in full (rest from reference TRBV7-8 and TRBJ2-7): GAGVSQSPRYKVAKRGQDVALRCDPISGHVSLFWYQQALGQGPEFLTYFQNEAQLDKSGLPSDRFFAERPEGSVSTLKIQRTQQEDSAVYLCASSPLGLAGAPGEQYFGPGTRLTVT.

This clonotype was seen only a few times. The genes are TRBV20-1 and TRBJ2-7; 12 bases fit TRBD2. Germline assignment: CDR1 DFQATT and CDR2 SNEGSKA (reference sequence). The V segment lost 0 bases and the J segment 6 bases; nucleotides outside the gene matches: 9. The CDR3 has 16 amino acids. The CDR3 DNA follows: TGCAGTGCTAGAGACTATCTGACTAGCGGGAGCCCCGAGCAGTACTTC. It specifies CSARDYLTSGSPEQYF.